This T cell receptor (beta chain) came from a study of memory CD4+ T cells and cytomegalovirus serostatus. The overall study: This sample comes from healthy Belgian adults, eight to ten CMV seropositive, 24 seronegative. General observations from the study: Suggested: most of the CMV-linked TCR signature lies in CD4+ memory cells. Repertoires predicted CMV serostatus with median bootstrapped AUC of around 0.95.

Single viable CD3+CD4+CD8-CD45RO+ cells were sorted as the memory CD4+ T cells. This CDR3 is 13 amino acids long. From germline, CDR1 is GTSNPN and CDR2 SVGIG (reference sequence). The V segment lost 0 bases and the J segment 6 bases; nucleotides outside the gene matches: 1. This clone was seen a handful of times. The antigen remains unidentified. Sequencing used immunoSEQ multiplex PCR; TCRdb keeps in-frame clones, though not all of them. The data contain more than 40,000 clones, 75% to 85% of them singletons. Sequencing input: memory CD4+ T cells from blood. V usage is TRBV30 and J usage is TRBJ2-1, with 8 nucleotides matching TRBD2. This receptor was taken from an adult in good health and CMV-seronegative. The chain's CDR3 is CAWSVLAGNEQFF. The CDR3 DNA reads as TGTGCCTGGAGTGTTCTAGCGGGCAATGAGCAGTTCTTC.